Shown below are 6 T cell receptor beta chains from a single sample sequenced in a study of T cells after yellow fever vaccination (dated by TCRdb to the late 2010s). Receptors were amplified or captured by 5' RACE. The sequencer listed for this sample is Illumina HiSeq 2500. TCRdb took the public reads, trimmed them with fastp at Q25, ran MiXCR for clone calling and kept in-frame beta chains. Rows matching on CDR3 protein sequence are summarized as one entry with the most common DNA and genes. Across this sample there are around 15,000 distinct CDR3 sequences, with around 4% seen only once. Jointly, the top ten make up more than 0.35% of the sample. The sample's treatment or condition, from its label and the paper: live attenuated yellow fever vaccine strain. The sequencing used PBMCs, either bulk or a sorted T-cell subset (CD4+, CD8+, memory, or dextramer-sorted; not recorded which), collected 15 days after the yellow fever booster vaccination. The receptors originated from a man younger than 40 who received the YFV17D yellow fever vaccine.

This clonotype was picked up many times. The rearrangement links TRBV12-3 or TRBV12-4 to TRBJ2-7; tentative D call: TRBD2 (6 bases). The V and J ends lost 5 bases and 2 bases respectively, with 16 bases between them. This CDR3 region has 15 residues. CDR3 loop: CASSDRPGTPYEQYF. The CDR3 region has the DNA TGTGCCAGCAGTGACCGACCGGGGACTCCCTACGAGCAGTACTTC.

The table lists this clonotype with many counts. The rearrangement links TRBV7-9 to TRBJ2-5; D gene unclear. This CDR3 comprises 11 residues. V was clipped by 6 bases and J by 5 bases, with 7 bases between them. Per the germline V gene, CDR1 is SEHNR and CDR2 is FQNEAQ (reference sequence). CDR3 coding DNA: TGTGCCAGCAGGGACGGGGAGACCCAGTACTTC. It is translated as CASRDGETQYF.

This clonotype has at least ten counts. One junction end does not reproduce the germline sequence, and a read error may be involved. The rearrangement uses TRBV20-1 and TRBJ2-1, with D possibly being TRBD2 (5 bases). This CDR3 is built from 12 residues. CDR1 and CDR2 (germline): DFQATT, SNEGSKA (reference sequence). CDR3 in amino acids: CSARGSYNEQFF. The CDR3 DNA reads as TGCAGTGCAAGAGGGTCCTACAATGAGCAGTTCTTC.

Ten or more counts support this clonotype. This chain links TRBV10-3 with TRBJ2-7, with a weak D call TRBD1 (7 bases). This CDR3 is 16 amino acids long. Per germline, CDR1 ENHRY and CDR2 SYGVKD. V gave up 7 bases and J gave up 6 bases, with 25 bases separating them. The CDR3 bases are TGTGCCATCAAAGAGGAGGGGGCGACTAGTTTTGCCGAGCAGTACTTC. It yields the protein CAIKEEGATSFAEQYF.

This clonotype came up many times. This rearrangement joins TRBV6-2 or TRBV6-3 to TRBJ2-7; 7 bases fit TRBD2. This CDR3 comprises 14 residues. Germline lookup yields CDR1 MNHEY and CDR2 SVGEGT. V lost 7 bases, J lost 0 bases, and 6 bases stayed unmatched. CDR3 nucleotides: TGTGCCAGCAAGAGAGCGGGAACCTCCTACGAGCAGTACTTC. This encodes CASKRAGTSYEQYF.

This clonotype appeared many times. V gene TRBV4-3 combines with J gene TRBJ2-1; D is undetermined. V lost 1 base and J 4 bases, leaving 8 bases between the germline ends. The CDR3 contains 14 residues. From germline, CDR1 is LGHNA and CDR2 YSLEER. CDR3 in amino acids: CASSQGDSYNEQFF. The CDR3 DNA reads as TGCGCCAGCAGCCAAGGTGACTCTTACAATGAGCAGTTCTTC.